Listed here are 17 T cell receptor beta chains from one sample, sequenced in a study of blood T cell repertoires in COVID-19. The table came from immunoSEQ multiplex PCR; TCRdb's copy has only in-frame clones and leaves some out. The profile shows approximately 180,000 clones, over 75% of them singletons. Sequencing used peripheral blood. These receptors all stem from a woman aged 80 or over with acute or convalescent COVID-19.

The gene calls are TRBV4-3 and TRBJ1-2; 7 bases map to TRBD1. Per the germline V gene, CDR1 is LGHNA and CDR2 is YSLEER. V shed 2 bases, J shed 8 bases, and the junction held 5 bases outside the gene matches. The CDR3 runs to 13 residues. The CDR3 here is CASSQMTGQGYTF. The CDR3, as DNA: TGCGCCAGCAGCCAAATGACAGGGCAAGGCTACACCTTC.

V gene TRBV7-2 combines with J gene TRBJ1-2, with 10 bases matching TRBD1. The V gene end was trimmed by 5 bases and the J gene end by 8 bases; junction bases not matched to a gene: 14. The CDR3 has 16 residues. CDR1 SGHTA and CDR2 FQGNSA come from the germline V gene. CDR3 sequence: CASSEERGTGVKGYTF. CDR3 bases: TGTGCCAGCAGCGAGGAGAGAGGGACAGGGGTAAAGGGCTACACCTTC.

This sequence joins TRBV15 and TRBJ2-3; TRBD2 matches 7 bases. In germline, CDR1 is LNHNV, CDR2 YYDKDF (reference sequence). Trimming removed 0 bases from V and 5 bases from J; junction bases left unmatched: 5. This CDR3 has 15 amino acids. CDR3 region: CATSRDRAGVDTQYF. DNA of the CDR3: TGTGCCACCAGCAGAGACCGGGCGGGGGTAGATACGCAGTATTTT.

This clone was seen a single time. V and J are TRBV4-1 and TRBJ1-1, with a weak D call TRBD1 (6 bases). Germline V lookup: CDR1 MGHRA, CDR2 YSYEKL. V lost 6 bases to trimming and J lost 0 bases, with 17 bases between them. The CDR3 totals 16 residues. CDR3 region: CASSRQGIGMNTEAFF. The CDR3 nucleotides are TGCGCCAGCAGTCGTCAGGGGATTGGGATGAACACTGAAGCTTTCTTT.

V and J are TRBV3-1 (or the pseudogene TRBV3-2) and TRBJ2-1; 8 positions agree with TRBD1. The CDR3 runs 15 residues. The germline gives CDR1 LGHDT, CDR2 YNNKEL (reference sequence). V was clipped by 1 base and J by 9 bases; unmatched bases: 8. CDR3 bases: TGTGCCAGCAGCCAAGGCCCCAGGGGGCAAGGTGAGCAGTTCTTC. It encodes CASSQGPRGQGEQFF.

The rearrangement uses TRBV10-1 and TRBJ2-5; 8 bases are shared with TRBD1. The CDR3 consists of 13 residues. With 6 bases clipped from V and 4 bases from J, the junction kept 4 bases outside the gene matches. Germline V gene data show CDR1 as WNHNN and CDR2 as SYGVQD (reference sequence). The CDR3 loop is CASSPQGGETQYF. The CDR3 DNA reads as TGCGCCAGCAGCCCACAGGGGGGAGAGACCCAGTACTTC.

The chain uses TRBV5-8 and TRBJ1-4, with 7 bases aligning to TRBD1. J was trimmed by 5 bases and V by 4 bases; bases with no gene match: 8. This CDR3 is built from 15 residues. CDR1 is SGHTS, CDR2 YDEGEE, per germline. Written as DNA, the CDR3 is TGTGCCAGCAGCCATACCGGGACAGCAAATGAAAAACTGTTTTTT. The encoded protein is CASSHTGTANEKLFF.

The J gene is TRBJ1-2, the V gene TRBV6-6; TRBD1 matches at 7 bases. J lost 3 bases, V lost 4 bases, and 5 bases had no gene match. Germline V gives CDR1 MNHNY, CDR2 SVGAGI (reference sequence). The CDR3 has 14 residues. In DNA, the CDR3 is TGTGCCAGCAGTTTGAGACAGGGCTACTATGGCTACACCTTC. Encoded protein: CASSLRQGYYGYTF.

CDR3 loop: CASSTEERYTF. DNA for the CDR3: TGTGCCAGCAGCACAGAAGAGCGCTACACCTTC. The rearrangement links TRBV6-6 to TRBJ1-2, with D hard to call. Germline lookup yields CDR1 MNHNY and CDR2 SVGAGI (reference sequence). Trimming took off 6 bases at V and 9 bases at J, with 11 bases between the two ends. This CDR3 contains 11 residues.

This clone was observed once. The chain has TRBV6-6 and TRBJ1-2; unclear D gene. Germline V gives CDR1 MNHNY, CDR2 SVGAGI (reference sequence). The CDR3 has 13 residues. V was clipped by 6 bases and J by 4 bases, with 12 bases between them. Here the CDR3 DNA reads TGTGCCAGCAGATTCCCAGCGTTCTATGGCTACACCTTC. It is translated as CASRFPAFYGYTF.

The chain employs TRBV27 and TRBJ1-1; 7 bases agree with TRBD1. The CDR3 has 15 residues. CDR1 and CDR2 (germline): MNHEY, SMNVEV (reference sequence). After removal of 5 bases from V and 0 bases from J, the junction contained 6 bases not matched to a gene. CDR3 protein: CASSASQGVNTEAFF. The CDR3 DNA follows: TGTGCCAGCAGTGCTTCCCAGGGGGTGAACACTGAAGCTTTCTTT.

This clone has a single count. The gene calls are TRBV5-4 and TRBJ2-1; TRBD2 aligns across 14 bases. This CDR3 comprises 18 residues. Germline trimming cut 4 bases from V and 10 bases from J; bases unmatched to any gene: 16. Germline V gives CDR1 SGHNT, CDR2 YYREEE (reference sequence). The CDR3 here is CASSREGLAGAGGSEQFF. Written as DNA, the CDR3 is TGTGCCAGCAGCCGGGAGGGACTAGCGGGGGCCGGGGGCTCGGAGCAGTTCTTC.

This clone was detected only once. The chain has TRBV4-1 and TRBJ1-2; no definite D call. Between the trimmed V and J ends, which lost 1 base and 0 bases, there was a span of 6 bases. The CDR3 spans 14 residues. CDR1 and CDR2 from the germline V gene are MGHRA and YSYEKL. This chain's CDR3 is CASSQGAANYGYTF. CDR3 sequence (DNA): TGCGCCAGCAGCCAAGGTGCGGCTAACTATGGCTACACCTTC.

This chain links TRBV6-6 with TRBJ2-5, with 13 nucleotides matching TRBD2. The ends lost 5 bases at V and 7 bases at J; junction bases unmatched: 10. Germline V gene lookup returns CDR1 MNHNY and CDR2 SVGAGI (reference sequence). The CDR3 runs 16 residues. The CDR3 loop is CASSTLRLAGGGTQYF. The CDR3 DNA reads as TGTGCCAGCAGTACTTTGCGACTAGCGGGAGGAGGGACCCAGTACTTC.

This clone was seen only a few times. In nucleotides, the CDR3 is TGTGCCAGCAGTTTATTGGGGGGGAGGCCCCAGCATTTT. It is translated as CASSLLGGRPQHF. The chain is built from TRBV27 and TRBJ1-5, with D perhaps TRBD1 (5 bases). The germline V gene encodes CDR1 MNHEY and CDR2 SMNVEV (reference sequence). V dropped 1 base and J dropped 9 bases, with 10 bases sitting between them. The CDR3 extends over 13 amino acids.

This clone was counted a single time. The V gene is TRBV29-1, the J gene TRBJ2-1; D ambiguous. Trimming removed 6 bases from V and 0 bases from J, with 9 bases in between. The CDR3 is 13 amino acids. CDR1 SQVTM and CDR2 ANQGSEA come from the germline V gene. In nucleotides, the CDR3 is TGCAGCGTCGCTTATAGCTCCTACAATGAGCAGTTCTTC. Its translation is CSVAYSSYNEQFF.

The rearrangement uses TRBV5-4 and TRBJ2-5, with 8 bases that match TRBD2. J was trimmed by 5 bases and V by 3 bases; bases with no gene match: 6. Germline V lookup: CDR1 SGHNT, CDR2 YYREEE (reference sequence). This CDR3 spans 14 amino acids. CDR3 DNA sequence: TGTGCCAGCAGCTGGCGCGGGGGGAGGGAGACCCAGTACTTC. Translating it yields CASSWRGGRETQYF.